The rows below give T cell receptor beta chains drawn from one sample of a study of hypomethylating agent response in myelodysplastic syndrome. Clones were sequenced by immunoSEQ multiplex PCR, and TCRdb holds only the in-frame ones, with some missing. Seen here are several thousand clones, about 85% observed once, and the top ten hold 14% to 15%. The source was bone marrow, collected before or after starting hypomethylating agent treatment for myelodysplastic syndrome (not recorded which). These TCRs come from a human donor with myelodysplastic syndrome. Both conserved end residues are part of each CDR3. Fields, in order: V gene, clone size, J gene, D gene, CDR3 protein, CDR3 DNA. The D gene is left open where the match is weak. Clone size is given for some rows only: seen once, a few or many times, or a class if the clone is expanded.

TRBV5-4,-,TRBJ2-7,TRBD2,CASGSTGGGAREQYF,TGTGCCAGCGGGTCTACGGGCGGGGGGGCTCGGGAGCAGTACTTC
TRBV19,-,TRBJ2-3,-,CASSVTSSSTDTQYF,TGTGCCAGTAGTGTGACTAGTTCTAGCACAGATACGCAGTATTTT
TRBV11-2,once,TRBJ1-6,-,CASSLDALTGKNSPLHF,TGTGCCAGCAGCTTAGATGCCCTCACAGGCAAAAATTCACCCCTCCACTTT
TRBV6-5,-,TRBJ1-1,-,CASSQKNTEAFF,TGTGCCAGCAGTCAAAAGAACACTGAAGCTTTCTTT
TRBV28,-,TRBJ2-3,-,CASSRTLTDTQYF,TGTGCCAGCTCGCGGACTCTCACAGATACGCAGTATTTT
TRBV15,-,TRBJ1-5,-,CATSRERSGGNQPQHF,TGTGCCACCAGCAGAGAGAGATCGGGAGGCAATCAGCCCCAGCATTTT
TRBV5-6,-,TRBJ1-1,-,CASSLFQAENTEAFF,TGTGCCAGCAGCTTGTTTCAGGCAGAGAACACTGAAGCTTTCTTT
TRBV19,-,TRBJ1-1,TRBD1,CASKGQPNTEAFF,TGTGCCAGCAAGGGACAGCCGAACACTGAAGCTTTCTTT
TRBV2,-,TRBJ1-2,-,CASWDGGDGYTF,TGTGCCAGCTGGGACGGGGGCGATGGCTACACCTTC
TRBV6-6,-,TRBJ2-5,TRBD1,CASSYQGQGGETQYF,TGTGCCAGCAGTTACCAAGGACAGGGGGGAGAGACCCAGTACTTC
TRBV10-2,-,TRBJ2-7,-,CASSVGSHTGYEQYF,TGCGCCAGCAGTGTAGGCAGTCATACGGGGTACGAGCAGTACTTC
TRBV25-1,-,TRBJ2-1,TRBD2,CASSEDPGGFSYNEQFF,TGTGCCAGCAGTGAAGATCCGGGGGGATTCTCCTACAATGAGCAGTTCTTC
TRBV27,-,TRBJ1-6,TRBD1,CASSLKGAQTNSPLHF,TGTGCCAGCAGTTTAAAGGGGGCCCAAACCAATTCACCCCTCCACTTT
TRBV28,once,TRBJ2-7,-,CASSQGTCEQYF,TGTGCCAGCAGCCAGGGTACCTGCGAGCAGTACTTC
TRBV5-6,once,TRBJ2-7,TRBD1,CASSPGTGDSSYEQYF,TGTGCCAGCAGCCCCGGGACAGGGGATAGCTCCTACGAGCAGTACTTC
TRBV7-8,-,TRBJ1-4,TRBD1,CASSSTRQGAGEKLFF,TGTGCCAGCAGCTCCACCCGACAGGGGGCGGGTGAAAAACTGTTTTTT
TRBV4-2,-,TRBJ1-1,-,CASSQDRRSPEAFF,TGTGCCAGCAGCCAAGATAGGAGGAGTCCTGAAGCTTTCTTT
TRBV5-5,once,TRBJ2-3,-,CASSLDLPATDTQYF,TGTGCCAGCAGCTTGGATCTGCCAGCCACAGATACGCAGTATTTT
TRBV5-6,once,TRBJ1-6,-,CASSSYNSPLHF,TGTGCCAGCAGCTCCTATAATTCACCCCTCCACTTT
TRBV14,-,TRBJ2-7,-,CASSQDIGGYQNYEQYF,TGTGCCAGCAGCCAAGATATAGGGGGTTATCAGAACTACGAGCAGTACTTC
TRBV6-1,-,TRBJ1-2,-,CASRADSVTYGYTF,TGTGCCAGCAGGGCCGATTCAGTAACCTATGGCTACACCTTC
TRBV2,-,TRBJ2-2,-,CASSPHRDTGELFF,TGTGCCAGCAGTCCACACAGGGACACCGGGGAGCTGTTTTTT
TRBV2,-,TRBJ2-1,-,CASSDKILSSYNEQFF,TGTGCCAGCAGTGATAAGATCTTGAGCTCCTACAATGAGCAGTTCTTC
TRBV7-9,-,TRBJ2-7,-,CASSPLGRPYEQYF,TGTGCCAGCAGCCCCCTAGGGAGGCCCTACGAGCAGTACTTC
TRBV7-9,-,TRBJ1-4,-,CASSLGSGGGHEKLFF,TGTGCCAGCAGCTTAGGATCCGGAGGGGGACATGAAAAACTGTTTTTT
TRBV4-3,-,TRBJ2-7,TRBD1,CASSLGQGASYEQYF,TGCGCCAGCAGCCTCGGACAGGGGGCCTCCTACGAGCAGTACTTC
TRBV5-6,-,TRBJ2-4,TRBD2,CASSLGASGVLAKNIQYF,TGTGCCAGCAGCTTGGGGGCTAGCGGGGTACTAGCCAAAAACATTCAGTACTTC
TRBV7-2,-,TRBJ2-7,-,CASSRVGEQYF,TGTGCCAGCAGCCGCGTGGGCGAGCAGTACTTC
TRBV6-5,-,TRBJ1-6,-,CASSAGMGGGAPLHF,TGTGCCAGCAGTGCGGGGATGGGGGGGGGAGCACCCCTCCACTTT